The 9 T cell receptor beta chains below come from one sample, sequenced in a study of blood T cell repertoires in COVID-19. The repertoire was sequenced with immunoSEQ multiplex PCR; TCRdb's copy has only in-frame clones and lacks some. The sample holds a few hundred thousand clones, 70% to 90% seen once. Sample: peripheral blood. These TCRs come from a woman aged 45-60 years with acute or convalescent COVID-19.

The chain combines TRBV2 with TRBJ1-1; TRBD1 matches at 7 bases. J lost 12 bases, V lost 3 bases, and 10 bases had no gene match. Germline V CDR1 and CDR2: SNHLY, FYNNEI. CDR3 length: 13 amino acids. The CDR3 DNA sequence: TGTGCCAGCAGTGAGGGGGACAGCCAAACTACTTTCTTT. It yields the protein CASSEGDSQTTFF.

The rearrangement uses TRBV19 and TRBJ2-7, with D maybe TRBD2 (6 bases). The V end lost 9 bases, the J end lost 3 bases, and 12 bases lay between the germline ends. The V gene's germline CDR1 is LNHDA and CDR2 SQIVND (reference sequence). The CDR3 spans 12 residues. The CDR3 loop is CASGGNIYEQYF. In DNA, the CDR3 is TGTGCCAGCGGGGGTAATATCTACGAGCAGTACTTC.

The V call is TRBV5-4, the J call TRBJ2-1; TRBD2 matches at 9 bases. J gave up 10 bases and V 2 bases, and 4 bases lay outside the gene matches. Looked up from germline, CDR1 is SGHNT and CDR2 is YYREEE (reference sequence). The CDR3 runs to 13 residues. Written as DNA, the CDR3 is TGTGCCAGCAGCTTAGGCGGACTAGCGGAGCAGTTCTTC. It specifies CASSLGGLAEQFF.

The DNA for the CDR3 is TGCGCCAGCAGCCACCTCCGGGGGAGTGGCGAGACCCAGTACTTC. This encodes CASSHLRGSGETQYF. V and J are TRBV4-1 and TRBJ2-5, with D maybe TRBD2 (6 bases). CDR1 and CDR2 from the germline V gene are MGHRA and YSYEKL. This CDR3 region has 15 residues. Trimming pared 3 bases from V and 5 bases from J, leaving 16 bases between.

CDR3 DNA sequence: TGTGCCAGCAGTATCAGGGGAGAGCAGTTCTTC. Translation: CASSIRGEQFF. The rearrangement joins TRBV12-3 or TRBV12-4 to TRBJ2-1; maybe TRBD1 (6 bases). The CDR3 is made up of 11 amino acids. Between the trimmed V and J ends, which lost 5 bases and 10 bases, there was a span of 9 bases.

Turning to this clone: This same CDR3 is encoded by further DNA sequences in the sample. CDR3 loop: CASSRTGNTEAFF. The CDR3 DNA is TGTGCCAGCAGCCGAACAGGGAACACTGAAGCTTTCTTT. V and J are TRBV6-5 and TRBJ1-1, with D maybe TRBD1 (5 bases). Germline V gene sequence: CDR1 MNHEY, CDR2 SVGAGI. This CDR3 spans 13 amino acids. V was cut by 6 bases and J by 1 base, with 9 bases left in between.

The rearrangement uses TRBV5-4 and TRBJ2-1, with D tentatively TRBD2 (5 bases). Trimming removed 0 bases at V and 0 bases at J, with 7 bases between. There are 15 residues in the CDR3. In germline, CDR1 is SGHNT, CDR2 YYREEE (reference sequence). The chain's CDR3 is CASSLDAGSYNEQFF. CDR3 bases: TGTGCCAGCAGCTTGGACGCGGGCTCCTACAATGAGCAGTTCTTC.

This chain uses TRBV25-1 with TRBJ1-1; 8 nucleotides agree with TRBD1. V gave up 1 base and J gave up 4 bases; unmatched junction bases: 5. Germline loops: CDR1 MGHDK, CDR2 SYGVNS. The CDR3 loop spans 15 amino acids. CDR3: CASSELTGDVTEAFF. Written as DNA, the CDR3 is TGTGCCAGCAGTGAATTGACAGGGGACGTCACTGAAGCTTTCTTT.

CDR3 loop: CASSTDREYGYTF. The CDR3 region has the DNA TGTGCCAGCTCAACGGACAGGGAATATGGCTACACCTTC. The rearrangement links TRBV18 to TRBJ1-2, with 8 positions matching TRBD1. After removal of 5 bases from V and 5 bases from J, the junction contained 4 bases not matched to a gene. The CDR3 extends over 13 amino acids. Germline V gene data show CDR1 as KGHSH and CDR2 as LQKENI.